A selection of T cell receptor beta chains follows, all from one sample in a study of blood T cells in healthy people across ages. TCRdb re-called the 5' RACE reads through MiXCR, storing one row per CDR3 protein. Of hundreds of thousands of distinct CDR3 sequences in the sample, about 30% were seen once. Sequences were obtained from blood. These receptor sequences come from an elderly woman in good health. The CDR3 runs from the conserved cysteine through the conserved F or W. D genes are given only for firm matches. Size is omitted from some rows. Given values are once, few, many or a class for expanded clones.

j_call	d_call	v_call	clone_size	cdr3_aa	cdr3_nt
TRBJ2-3	NA	TRBV9	many	CASSGFRVTDTQYF	TGTGCCAGCAGCGGGTTCAGGGTCACAGATACGCAGTATTTT
TRBJ2-1	NA	TRBV4-3	few	CASSQGSGASDEQFF	TGCGCCAGCAGCCAAGGATCGGGCGCGTCGGATGAGCAGTTCTTC
TRBJ2-7	NA	TRBV7-8	many	CASSPGVISYEQYF	TGTGCCAGCAGCCCCGGAGTTATCTCCTACGAGCAGTACTTC
TRBJ2-6	TRBD1	TRBV9	once	CASSEGDRGRFTGANVLTF	TGTGCCAGCAGCGAAGGGGACAGGGGGCGATTCACTGGGGCCAACGTCCTGACTTTC
TRBJ1-2	TRBD1	TRBV2	NA	CASSEAGGPDGYTF	TGTGCCAGCAGTGAGGCAGGGGGCCCGGATGGCTACACCTTC
TRBJ2-1	NA	TRBV5-6	many	CASSLEAGPTYNEQFF	TGTGCCAGCAGCTTGGAGGCGGGACCTACCTACAATGAGCAGTTCTTC
TRBJ2-1	NA	TRBV20-1	many	CSARRVYEQFF	TGCAGTGCTAGACGGGTTTACGAGCAGTTCTTC
TRBJ2-1	NA	TRBV7-3	NA	CASSPRAGGTGYNEQFF	TGTGCCAGCAGCCCCCGCGCGGGGGGGACAGGGTACAATGAGCAGTTCTTC
TRBJ2-1	TRBD1	TRBV12-3/TRBV12-4	NA	CASSTGTGKKNEQFF	TGTGCCAGCAGTACCGGGACAGGGAAAAAAAATGAGCAGTTCTTC
TRBJ1-3	TRBD1	TRBV28	NA	CASSAQGAQGNTIYF	TGTGCCAGCAGTGCTCAGGGGGCGCAGGGAAACACCATATATTTT
TRBJ2-3	NA	TRBV5-1	many	CASSLVLSTDTQYF	TGCGCCAGCAGCTTGGTTCTCTCCACAGATACGCAGTATTTT
TRBJ1-3	TRBD1	TRBV30	NA	CAWSPGTGTGNTIYF	TGTGCCTGGAGCCCGGGGACAGGTACTGGAAACACCATATATTTT
TRBJ2-7	NA	TRBV20-1	NA	CSAGPDPYEQYF	TGCAGTGCCGGCCCAGACCCCTACGAGCAGTACTTC
TRBJ2-1	NA	TRBV20-1	few	CSAGLLGGEQFF	TGCAGTGCTGGCCTGCTGGGGGGTGAGCAGTTCTTC
TRBJ2-3	NA	TRBV20-1	many	CSASSGADTQYF	TGCAGTGCTAGCTCCGGCGCAGATACGCAGTATTTT
TRBJ1-3	NA	TRBV20-1	few	CSASRRGSSGNTIYF	TGCAGTGCCTCGCGGCGGGGCAGCTCTGGAAACACCATATATTTT
TRBJ2-3	NA	TRBV5-1	many	CASSLETGRTDTQYF	TGCGCCAGCAGCTTAGAAACAGGGCGCACAGATACGCAGTATTTT
TRBJ1-2	NA	TRBV7-2	many	CASSFYRVGYGYTF	TGTGCCAGCAGCTTTTACAGGGTCGGCTATGGCTACACCTTC
TRBJ1-2	TRBD1	TRBV29-1	many	CSVAPGQGNYGYTF	TGCAGCGTTGCTCCGGGACAGGGGAACTATGGCTACACCTTC
TRBJ1-1	NA	TRBV6-2/TRBV6-3	once	CASIRMTGMNTEAFF	TGTGCCAGCATCCGAATGACAGGAATGAACACTGAAGCTTTCTTT
TRBJ2-3	TRBD2	TRBV7-2	NA	CASSLGRTSGGGDTQYF	TGTGCCAGCAGCTTAGGAAGGACTAGCGGGGGGGGAGATACGCAGTATTTT
TRBJ2-3	NA	TRBV29-1	once	CSARRDLDTQYF	TGCAGCGCCCGGAGGGACCTTGATACGCAGTATTTT
TRBJ2-2	NA	TRBV2	few	CASRWDQANTGELFF	TGTGCCAGCAGGTGGGACCAAGCGAACACCGGGGAGCTGTTTTTT
TRBJ1-2	NA	TRBV2	NA	CASNTGYYGYTF	TGTGCCAGCAATACAGGCTACTATGGCTACACCTTC
TRBJ1-1	TRBD1	TRBV29-1	NA	CGAKGQGITEASF	TGCGGCGCGAAGGGACAGGGAATTACTGAAGCTTCCTTT
TRBJ2-3	NA	TRBV27	many	CASSRTGTRGPDTQYF	TGTGCCAGCAGTCGAACAGGGACTCGTGGACCAGATACGCAGTATTTT
TRBJ1-2	TRBD1	TRBV6-5	many	CASSTADRVNGYTF	TGTGCCAGCAGTACGGCGGACAGGGTGAATGGCTACACCTTC
TRBJ1-2	NA	TRBV24-1	many	CATSDHRTGYGYTF	TGTGCCACCAGTGACCATCGGACGGGCTATGGCTACACCTTC
TRBJ2-3	NA	TRBV20-1	few	CSARDASESTDTQYF	TGCAGTGCTAGAGATGCCAGCGAAAGCACAGATACGCAGTATTTT
TRBJ1-6	NA	TRBV10-3	NA	CAISETGPTYSPLHF	TGTGCCATCAGTGAGACAGGGCCGACATATTCACCCCTCCACTTT
TRBJ2-7	NA	TRBV23-1	few	CASSYEQYF	TGCGCCAGCAGTTACGAGCAGTACTTC
TRBJ2-1	TRBD1	TRBV19	few	CASSSTGTGGNEQFF	TGTGCCAGTAGTTCGACCGGGACAGGGGGAAATGAGCAGTTCTTC
TRBJ2-1	TRBD2	TRBV7-9	many	CASSSQRGGGNEQFF	TGTGCCAGCAGCTCACAGCGGGGGGGCGGTAATGAGCAGTTCTTC
TRBJ2-5	NA	TRBV7-9	many	CASSPPGRGMEETQYF	TGTGCCAGCAGCCCCCCAGGGCGGGGAATGGAGGAGACCCAGTACTTC
TRBJ2-1	NA	TRBV10-2	NA	CASTGGTANERFF	TGCGCCAGCACTGGAGGGACAGCCAATGAGCGGTTCTTC